The present T cell receptor beta chain was sequenced within a study of cytomegalovirus exposure and HLA in healthy donors. Across the study: An earlier analysis found fewer than 140 million unique TCR beta sequences from about 190 million T cells.

This clone was seen a few times. As yet, its antigen is unknown. Primers: 60 Vbeta forward and 13 Jbeta reverse. Some clones are missing from TCRdb's copy, which holds only in-frame ones; the method was immunoSEQ multiplex PCR. Altogether 180,000 or so clones are present, roughly 83% being singletons, with the ten largest covering less than 2.5%. Study-level findings and limits: In a later analysis, specific HLA alleles were associated with around 17,000 TCR beta sequences at a 0.05 false discovery rate. Published work reported that the classifier diagnosed cytomegalovirus status with high specificity and sensitivity.

The length of the CDR3 is 14 residues. Trimming pared 8 bases from V and 2 bases from J, leaving 15 bases between. Germline CDR1 is SGHDN and CDR2 is FVKESK. What was sequenced was PBMCs. The receptor comes from a woman aged 45-65 years in good health and CMV-seronegative. The V call is TRBV14, the J call TRBJ1-1; perhaps TRBD1 as D (5 bases). In DNA, the CDR3 is TGTGCCAGCGCTCACGGAGGGGTAAACACTGAAGCTTTCTTT. It encodes CASAHGGVNTEAFF.